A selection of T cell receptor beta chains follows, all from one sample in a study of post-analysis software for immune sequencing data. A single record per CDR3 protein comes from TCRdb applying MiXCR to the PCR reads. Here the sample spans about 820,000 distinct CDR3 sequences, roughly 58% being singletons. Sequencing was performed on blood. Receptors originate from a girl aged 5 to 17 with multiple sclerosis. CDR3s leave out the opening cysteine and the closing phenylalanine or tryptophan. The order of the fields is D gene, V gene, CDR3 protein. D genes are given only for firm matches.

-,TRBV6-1,ARQGVEGYT
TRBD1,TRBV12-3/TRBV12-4,ASSPRTGEDGYT
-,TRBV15,ATSSWGTNYGYT
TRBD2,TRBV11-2,ASSSELAGGRALTSTDTQY
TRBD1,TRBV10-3,AISDPTGGGLSGYT
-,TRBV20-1,SAEGQGETQY
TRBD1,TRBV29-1,SVVFPTGVRPNEKLF
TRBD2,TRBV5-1,ASSLQLAGGTKNIQY
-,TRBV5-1,ASSFRSRVSSYEQY
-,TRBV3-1,ASSRGGRSSYEQY
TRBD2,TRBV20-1,SAIGLAGENEQY
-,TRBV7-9,ASSLVDDEQF
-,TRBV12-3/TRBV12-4,ASSIVTYNEQF
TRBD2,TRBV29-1,SVGGGSGAYEQY
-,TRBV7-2,ASSFRGVWANVLT
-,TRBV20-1,SARLGQLDNEQF
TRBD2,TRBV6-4,ASSAGGTSGTDTQY
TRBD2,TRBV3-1,ASSQRTSWDEQF
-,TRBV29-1,SSSWATDTQY
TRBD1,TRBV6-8,ASRTDRGSIQY
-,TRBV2,ASSSRGRENTEAF
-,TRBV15,ATSGNTNPSTDTQY
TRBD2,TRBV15,ATSRVTSGGAEQF
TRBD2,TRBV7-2,ASSFSPGLADNEQF
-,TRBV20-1,SATPLELRALLNTEAF
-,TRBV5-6,ASSLVPVLNYNEQF
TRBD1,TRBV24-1,ATSDLVDRVRRQY
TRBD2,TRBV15,ATSSVTVFPGLADQETQY
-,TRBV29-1,SVEGPTHVQETQY
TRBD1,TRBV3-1,ASSQAAGQANTNYGYT
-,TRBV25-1,ASSEWGLEETQY
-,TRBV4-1,ASSQGVLPEDSTKIGQY